This TCR beta chain was profiled in a study of cytotoxic CD8 clonotypes in ibrutinib-treated CLL. Study in general: Samples yielded averages of 200,000 to 300,000 productive templates and about 89,000 productive rearrangements. Study conclusions and caveats: Clonality rose at ibrutinib response, held steady in sustained remission, and fell toward baseline at progression.

Looked up from germline, CDR1 is MNHEY and CDR2 is SVGAGI. V lost 2 bases to trimming and J lost 9 bases; unmatched junction nucleotides: 7. The CDR3 has 15 amino acids. Cryopreserved PBMCs supplied 1.5 to 2.5 micrograms of genomic DNA for TCR beta libraries. This clone was seen a single time. Its antigen is unidentified. Here immunoSEQ multiplex PCR was the method, and the copy in TCRdb shows in-frame clones only, minus some. Seen here are 120,000 to 150,000 clones, 91% observed once, and the top ten hold 10% to 14%. The chain recombines TRBV6-5 with TRBJ2-1, with 10 positions matching TRBD2. This clonotype was sampled from a human donor with chronic lymphocytic leukemia. The sequencing used PBMCs, collected after 12 months of ibrutinib treatment. The CDR3 sequence is CASSYGLAGVSEQFF. The CDR3, as DNA: TGTGCCAGCAGTTACGGGCTAGCGGGAGTTAGTGAGCAGTTCTTC.